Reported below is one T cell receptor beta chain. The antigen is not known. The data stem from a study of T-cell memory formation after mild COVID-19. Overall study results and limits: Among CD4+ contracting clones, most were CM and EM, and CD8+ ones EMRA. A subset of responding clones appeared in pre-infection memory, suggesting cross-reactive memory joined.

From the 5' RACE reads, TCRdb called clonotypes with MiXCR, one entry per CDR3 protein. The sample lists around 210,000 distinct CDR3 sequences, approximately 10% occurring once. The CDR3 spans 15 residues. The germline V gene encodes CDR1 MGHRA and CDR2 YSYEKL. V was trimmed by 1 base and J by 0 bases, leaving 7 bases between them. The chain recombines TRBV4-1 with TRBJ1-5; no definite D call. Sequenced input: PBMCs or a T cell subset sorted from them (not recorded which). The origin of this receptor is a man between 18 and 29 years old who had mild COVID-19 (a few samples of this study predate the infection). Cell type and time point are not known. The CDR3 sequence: CASSQGGNSNQPQHF. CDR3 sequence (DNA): TGCGCCAGCAGCCAAGGCGGAAATAGCAATCAGCCCCAGCATTTT.